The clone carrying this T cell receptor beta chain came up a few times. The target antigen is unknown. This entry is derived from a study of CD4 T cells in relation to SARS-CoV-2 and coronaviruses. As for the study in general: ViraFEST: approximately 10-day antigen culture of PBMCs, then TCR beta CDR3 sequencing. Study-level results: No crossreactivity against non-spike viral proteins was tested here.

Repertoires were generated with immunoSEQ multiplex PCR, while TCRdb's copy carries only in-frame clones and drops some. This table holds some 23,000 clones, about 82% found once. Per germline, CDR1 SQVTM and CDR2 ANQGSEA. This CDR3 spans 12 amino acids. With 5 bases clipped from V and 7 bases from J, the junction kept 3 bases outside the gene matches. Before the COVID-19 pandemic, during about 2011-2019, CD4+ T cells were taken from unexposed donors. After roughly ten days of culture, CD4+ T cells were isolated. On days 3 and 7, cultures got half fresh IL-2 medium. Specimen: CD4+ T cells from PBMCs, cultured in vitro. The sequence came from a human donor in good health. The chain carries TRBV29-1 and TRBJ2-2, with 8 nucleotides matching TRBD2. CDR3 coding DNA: TGCAGCGTTTCGGGGGGGGACGGGGAGCTGTTTTTT. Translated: CSVSGGDGELFF.